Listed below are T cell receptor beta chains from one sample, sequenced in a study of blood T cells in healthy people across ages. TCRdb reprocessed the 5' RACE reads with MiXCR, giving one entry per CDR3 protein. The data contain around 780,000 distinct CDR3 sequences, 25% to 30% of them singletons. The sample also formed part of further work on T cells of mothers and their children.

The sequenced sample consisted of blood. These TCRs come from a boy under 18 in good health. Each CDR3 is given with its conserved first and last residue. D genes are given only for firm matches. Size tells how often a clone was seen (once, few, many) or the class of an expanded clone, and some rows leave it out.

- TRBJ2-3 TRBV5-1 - CASSPDGTSASDTQYF TGCGCCAGCAGCCCCGATGGGACTTCCGCATCAGATACGCAGTATTTT
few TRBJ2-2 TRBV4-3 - CASSPTNENTGELFF TGCGCCAGCAGCCCCACCAACGAGAACACCGGGGAGCTGTTTTTT
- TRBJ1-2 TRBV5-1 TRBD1 CASSLGTGERGYTF TGCGCCAGCAGCTTGGGGACAGGGGAACGTGGCTACACCTTC
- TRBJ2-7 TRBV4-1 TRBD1 CASSQVDRGQEQYF TGCGCCAGCAGCCAAGTAGACAGGGGGCAAGAGCAGTACTTC
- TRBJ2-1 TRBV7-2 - CASSRISGHEFF TGTGCCAGCAGCCGCATTTCAGGACATGAGTTCTTC
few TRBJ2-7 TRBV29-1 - CSVTSTGAADEQYF TGCAGCGTTACCTCGACAGGCGCCGCCGACGAGCAGTACTTC
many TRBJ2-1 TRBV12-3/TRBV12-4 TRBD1 CASKPGQGINNEQFF TGTGCCAGCAAACCGGGACAGGGTATCAACAATGAGCAGTTCTTC
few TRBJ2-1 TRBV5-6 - CASSPPLMGAYYNEQFF TGTGCCAGCAGCCCACCCTTGATGGGGGCCTATTACAATGAGCAGTTCTTC
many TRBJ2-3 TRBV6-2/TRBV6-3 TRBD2 CASTPTPGLEGLVDTQYF TGTGCCAGCACTCCCACCCCGGGACTAGAGGGGTTGGTGGATACGCAGTATTTT
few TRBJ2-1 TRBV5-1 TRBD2 CASSLQTSSLEQFF TGCGCCAGCAGCTTGCAGACTAGCTCACTTGAGCAGTTCTTC
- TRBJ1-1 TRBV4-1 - CASSHLPRGDTEAFF TGCGCCAGCAGCCACCTTCCCAGGGGTGACACTGAAGCTTTCTTT
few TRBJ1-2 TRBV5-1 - CASSPRDGNYGYTF TGCGCCAGCAGCCCGCGGGACGGGAACTATGGCTACACCTTC
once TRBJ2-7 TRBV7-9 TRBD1 CASSPRRGQGVGFEQYF TGTGCCAGCAGCCCCCGGAGGGGACAGGGGGTGGGGTTCGAGCAGTACTTC
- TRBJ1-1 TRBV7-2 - CASSLIGRPTEAFF TGTGCCAGCAGCTTGATAGGCAGGCCCACTGAAGCTTTCTTT
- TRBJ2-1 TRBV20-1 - CSARKGANYNEQFF TGCAGTGCTAGAAAAGGGGCAAACTACAATGAGCAGTTCTTC
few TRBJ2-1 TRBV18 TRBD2 CASSPLIAGAYSEQFF TGTGCCAGCTCACCACTGATAGCGGGGGCCTACAGTGAGCAGTTCTTC
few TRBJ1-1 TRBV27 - CASSERRGTEAFF TGTGCCAGCTCGGAGAGAAGGGGCACTGAAGCTTTCTTT
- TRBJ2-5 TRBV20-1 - CSAPSGTRETQYF TGCAGTGCTCCCTCGGGGACGCGAGAGACCCAGTACTTC
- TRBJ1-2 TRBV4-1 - CASSQAGANGHTF TGCGCCAGCAGCCAAGCGGGAGCGAATGGCCACACCTTC
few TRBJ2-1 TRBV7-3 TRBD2 CASSPKRGAVQFF TGTGCCAGCAGCCCGAAGCGGGGGGCCGTGCAGTTCTTC
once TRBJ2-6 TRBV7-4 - CASSLGDGSGANVLTF TGTGCCAGCAGCTTAGGGGACGGATCTGGGGCCAACGTCCTGACTTTC
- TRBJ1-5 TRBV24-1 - CATGPPGSQPQHF TGTGCCACCGGTCCTCCAGGGAGCCAGCCCCAGCATTTT
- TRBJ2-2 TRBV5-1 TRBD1 CASSFGTVNTGELFF TGCGCCAGCAGCTTCGGGACAGTGAACACCGGGGAGCTGTTTTTT
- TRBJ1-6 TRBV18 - CASSPGTNYSPLHF TGTGCCAGCTCTCCCGGGACGAATTATTCACCCCTCCACTTT
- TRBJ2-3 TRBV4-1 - CASSPSGLEGQYF TGCGCCAGCAGCCCGAGTGGGTTAGAAGGGCAGTATTTT
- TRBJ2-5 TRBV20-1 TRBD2 CSASRGGLEGTQYF TGCAGTGCTTCACGGGGGGGCTTGGAGGGGACCCAGTACTTC
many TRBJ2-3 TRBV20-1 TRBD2 CSARLLREPDTQYF TGCAGTGCTAGGCTATTGCGGGAGCCAGATACGCAGTATTTT
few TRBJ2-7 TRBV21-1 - CASSLRSQTYEQYF TGTGCCAGCAGCCTTAGGTCCCAAACCTACGAGCAGTACTTC
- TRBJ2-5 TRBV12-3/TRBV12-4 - CASSLPPVETQYF TGTGCCAGCAGTTTACCCCCCGTGGAGACCCAGTACTTC
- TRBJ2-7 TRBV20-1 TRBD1 CSASGTGTFYEQYF TGCAGTGCATCCGGGACAGGGACCTTCTACGAGCAGTACTTC
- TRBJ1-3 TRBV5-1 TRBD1 CASSLDRGLRNTIYF TGCGCCAGCAGCTTGGACAGGGGGCTTAGGAACACCATATATTTT
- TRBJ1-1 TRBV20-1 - CSARDPGGRGTEAFF TGCAGTGCTAGAGACCCGGGGGGTCGGGGGACTGAAGCTTTCTTT
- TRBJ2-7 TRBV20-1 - CSASAGSYYEQYF TGCAGTGCTAGCGCCGGGTCTTACTACGAGCAGTACTTC
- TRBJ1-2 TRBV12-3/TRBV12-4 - CASSFEGPLGGYTF TGTGCCAGCAGTTTCGAGGGGCCCTTAGGTGGCTACACCTTC
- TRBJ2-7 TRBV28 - CASSYQGTDYEQYF TGTGCCAGCAGTTACCAGGGCACGGATTACGAGCAGTACTTC
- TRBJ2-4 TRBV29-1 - CSAERGSGDGNIQYF TGCAGCGCCGAAAGGGGTAGCGGAGATGGAAACATTCAGTACTTC
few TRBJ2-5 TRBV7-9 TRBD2 CASSLGTSGSFF TGTGCCAGCAGTCTTGGGACTAGCGGCTCGTTCTTC
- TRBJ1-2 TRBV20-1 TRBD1 CSAGGTGNYGYTF TGCAGTGCCGGGGGGACAGGGAACTATGGCTACACCTTC
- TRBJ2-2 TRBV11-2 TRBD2 CASSLGGGPTGELFF TGTGCCAGCAGCTTAGGCGGGGGGCCCACCGGGGAGCTGTTTTTT
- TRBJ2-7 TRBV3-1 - CASSQGPGDPYEQYF TGTGCCAGCAGCCAAGGACCCGGGGACCCCTACGAGCAGTACTTC
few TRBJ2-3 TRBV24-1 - CATSGPGTSTDTQYF TGTGCCACCAGCGGTCCGGGGACTAGCACAGATACGCAGTATTTT
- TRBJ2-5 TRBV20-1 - CSASGTAQETQYF TGCAGTGCCTCCGGGACGGCGCAAGAGACCCAGTACTTC